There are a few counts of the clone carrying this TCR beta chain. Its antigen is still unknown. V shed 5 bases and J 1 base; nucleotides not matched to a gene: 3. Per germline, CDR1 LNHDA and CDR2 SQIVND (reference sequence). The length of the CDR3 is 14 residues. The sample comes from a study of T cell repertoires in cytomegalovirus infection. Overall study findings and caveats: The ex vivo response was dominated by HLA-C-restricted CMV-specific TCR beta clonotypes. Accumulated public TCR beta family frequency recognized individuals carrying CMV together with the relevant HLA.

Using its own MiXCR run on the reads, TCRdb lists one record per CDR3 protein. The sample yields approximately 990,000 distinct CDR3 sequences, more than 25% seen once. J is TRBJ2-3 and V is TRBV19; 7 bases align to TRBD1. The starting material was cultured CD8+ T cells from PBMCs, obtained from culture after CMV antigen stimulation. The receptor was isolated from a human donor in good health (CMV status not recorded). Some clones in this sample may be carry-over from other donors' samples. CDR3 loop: CASSVGQGTDTQYF. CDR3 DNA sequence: TGTGCCAGTAGTGTCGGACAGGGCACAGATACGCAGTATTTT.